A single sample gave rise to the 17 T cell receptor beta chains below, sequenced in a study of T cells in Graves' hyperthyroidism and ophthalmopathy. TCR beta CDR3 regions were amplified from RNA transcripts. The TCR CDR3 was amplified in a first-round RT-PCR using the HTBI primer set. TCRdb analysed the multiplex PCR reads with MiXCR anew, one entry per CDR3 protein. The table has hundreds of thousands of distinct CDR3 sequences, 11% to 15% seen once. The sequenced sample was blood. The origin of the receptors is a woman younger than 35 with Graves' hyperthyroidism.

The chain uses TRBV28 and TRBJ1-6, with 7 nucleotides matching TRBD1. Germline trimming cut 4 bases from V and 6 bases from J; bases unmatched to any gene: 9. This CDR3 region has 16 residues. Germline V gene data show CDR1 as MDHEN and CDR2 as SYDVKM. The CDR3 nucleotides are TGTGCCAGCAGTTCGCCTGGACAGGTTTTTAATTCACCCCTCCACTTT. Translation: CASSSPGQVFNSPLHF.

The rearrangement links TRBV11-2 to TRBJ2-1; D possibly corresponds to TRBD1 (5 bases). From germline, CDR1 is SGHAT and CDR2 FQNNGV. The CDR3 runs 13 residues. Trimming shortened V by 6 bases and J by 5 bases, and 11 bases separated the two germline ends. CDR3 DNA sequence: TGTGCCAGCAGTTCAACAGGTCACAATGAGCAGTTCTTC. Its protein product is CASSSTGHNEQFF.

This clonotype was seen ten or more times. J is TRBJ2-7 and V is TRBV4-3, with a tentative D call TRBD2 (6 bases). CDR3 length: 13 amino acids. From germline, CDR1 is LGHNA and CDR2 YSLEER. The V end was cut by 0 bases, the J end by 6 bases, with 9 bases between. DNA for the CDR3: TGCGCCAGCAGCCAAGATCTGGGGGGCGAGCAGTACTTC. Translation: CASSQDLGGEQYF.

The rearrangement links TRBV7-9 to TRBJ2-3; D may be TRBD2 (5 bases). The CDR3 consists of 16 residues. Trimming stripped 6 bases from V and 2 bases from J, with 18 bases between. Germline V gene data show CDR1 as SEHNR and CDR2 as FQNEAQ (reference sequence). The CDR3 coding sequence is TGTGCCAGCAGTTCAAATGTAGGGAGAAACACAGATACGCAGTATTTT. This translates into CASSSNVGRNTDTQYF. Variable domain in full (rest from reference TRBV7-9 and TRBJ2-3): DTGVSQNPRHKITKRGQNVTFRCDPISEHNRLYWYRQTLGQGPEFLTYFQNEAQLEKSRLLSDRFSAERPKGSFSTLEIQRTEQGDSAMYLCASSSNVGRNTDTQYFGPGTRLTVL.

Many counts were recorded for this clonotype. V usage is TRBV6-1 and J usage is TRBJ2-2; 7 bases map to TRBD1. The CDR3 is made up of 18 amino acids. CDR1 and CDR2 from the germline V gene are MNHNS and SASEGT. V dropped 6 bases and J dropped 3; count of bases not matched to a gene: 16. The CDR3, as DNA: TGTGCCAGCAGACCACTAATTGGTAGGGGGCCCCACACCGGGGAGCTGTTTTTT. It is translated as CASRPLIGRGPHTGELFF.

This chain connects TRBV29-1 to TRBJ2-1; 7 bases align to TRBD1. Trimming at V came to 5 bases and at J to 2 bases, leaving 3 bases not matched to a gene. The CDR3 is 13 amino acids. Germline V CDR1 and CDR2: SQVTM, ANQGSEA. CDR3 in DNA: TGCAGCGTTCTGGGGACAGCCTACAATGAGCAGTTCTTC. Amino acids: CSVLGTAYNEQFF.

There are many counts of this clonotype. V and J are TRBV18 and TRBJ1-5; D may be TRBD1 (5 bases). The germline V gene has CDR1 KGHSH and CDR2 LQKENI. This CDR3 has 14 residues. The ends were cut back, 3 bases at V and 7 bases at J, with 13 bases in the middle. CDR3 residues: CASSPTGARQPQHF. The CDR3 DNA follows: TGTGCCAGCTCACCCACTGGGGCTCGGCAGCCCCAGCATTTT.

On this clonotype itself: This may come from a read error, since a much larger clone is one base off. V gene TRBV10-1 combines with J gene TRBJ2-1; D is perhaps TRBD2 (6 bases). The CDR3 contains 14 residues. CDR1 and CDR2 (germline): WNHNN, SYGVQD (reference sequence). The CDR3 DNA sequence: TGCGCCAGCAGTGAGGGGGACTCCTACAGTGAGCAGTTCTTC. This translates into CASSEGDSYSEQFF.

The V gene is TRBV6-1, the J gene TRBJ1-4, with a possible D match to TRBD1 (5 bases). Germline CDR1 MNHNS, CDR2 SASEGT. CDR3 length equals 16 residues. The germline V and J ends were trimmed by 2 bases and 3 bases, with 13 bases remaining between them. The CDR3 spells CASSEYTRGSNEKLFF. DNA for the CDR3: TGTGCCAGCAGTGAATACACTAGGGGTTCTAATGAAAAACTGTTTTTT.

The chain links TRBV9 to TRBJ1-2; D is uncertain. CDR3 length equals 14 residues. Germline V gene data show CDR1 as SGDLS and CDR2 as YYNGEE. V was cut by 1 base and J by 3 bases, with 10 bases left in between. The CDR3, as DNA: TGTGCCAGCAGCGTATCCACGGTAGACTATGGCTACACCTTC. It specifies CASSVSTVDYGYTF.

This clonotype was picked up many times. The chain links TRBV18 to TRBJ1-2, with D possibly TRBD1 on 5 matching bases. Trimming took 3 bases from V and 4 from J, leaving 18 bases between them. The CDR3 spans 16 residues. The V gene's germline CDR1 is KGHSH and CDR2 LQKENI. CDR3 sequence: CASSPGTSGRSYGYTF. DNA for the CDR3: TGTGCCAGCTCACCGGGGACTTCTGGGAGGAGCTATGGCTACACCTTC.

The chain combines TRBV7-8 with TRBJ1-2, with D possibly matching TRBD1 (6 bases). V was pared by 5 bases and J by 1 base, with 17 bases between. Per germline, CDR1 SGHVS and CDR2 FQNEAQ. The CDR3 runs 16 residues. CDR3 nucleotide sequence: TGTGCCAGCAGCCCGTCGCGGGGACATTATAACTATGGCTACACCTTC. Residues: CASSPSRGHYNYGYTF.

The table lists this clonotype with many counts. CDR3 nucleotide sequence: TGTGCCAGTCTCCAGACACTAGCGGAGATCTACGAGCAGTACTTC. Translated, it gives CASLQTLAEIYEQYF. This chain links TRBV28 with TRBJ2-7; 8 nucleotides align to TRBD2. This CDR3 region has 15 residues. Germline assignment: CDR1 MDHEN and CDR2 SYDVKM. V shed 9 bases, J shed 3 bases, and the junction held 13 bases outside the gene matches.

The sample holds many counts of this clonotype. This chain connects TRBV6-1 to TRBJ1-1, with TRBD1 as a possible D gene (6 bases). The CDR3 consists of 14 residues. V was trimmed by 10 bases and J by 3 bases, leaving 18 bases between them. The germline gives CDR1 MNHNS, CDR2 SASEGT. The CDR3 coding sequence is TGTGCCACCCGAATTAGGGGGTGGTACACTGAAGCTTTCTTT. This translates into CATRIRGWYTEAFF.

This clonotype was seen ten or more times. The gene calls are TRBV2 and TRBJ2-1, with no clear D. CDR1 SNHLY and CDR2 FYNNEI come from the germline V gene. The CDR3 runs to 10 residues. The V end was cut by 10 bases, the J end by 8 bases, with 9 bases between. Written as DNA, the CDR3 is TGTGCCACACGTCTCGATGAGCAGTTCTTC. As protein: CATRLDEQFF.

This chain uses TRBV7-9 with TRBJ1-5; D might be TRBD1 (6 bases). Germline loops: CDR1 SEHNR, CDR2 FQNEAQ (reference sequence). The CDR3 sequence is 12 residues long. V lost 4 bases to trimming and J lost 7 bases, with 8 bases between them. The CDR3 DNA reads as TGTGCCAGCAGCTCCGACAGGCAGCCCCAGCATTTT. This sequence encodes CASSSDRQPQHF.

This clonotype was seen more than once but under ten times. The rearrangement joins TRBV5-1 to TRBJ2-1; 8 nucleotides line up with TRBD2. Germline CDR1 and CDR2: SGHRS and YFSETQ. This CDR3 has 16 residues. Germline trimming cut 4 bases from V and 5 bases from J; bases unmatched to any gene: 11. This CDR3 reads CASSRRGAGADNEQFF. CDR3 bases: TGCGCCAGCAGCCGTCGTGGAGCGGGAGCGGACAATGAGCAGTTCTTC.